One and the same sample provided the 17 T cell receptor beta chains below, sequenced in a study of T-cell memory formation after mild COVID-19. TCRdb independently ran MiXCR on the 5' RACE reads; one entry per CDR3 protein. In the table there are approximately 400,000 distinct CDR3 sequences, approximately 18% of which are singletons. Sequenced: PBMCs or a T cell subset sorted from them (not recorded which). These receptors all stem from a man aged 18-30 years who had mild COVID-19 (a few samples of this study predate the infection). Cell type and time point are not known.

With regard to this clonotype: This may come from a read error, since a much larger clone is one base off. This chain links TRBV5-1 with TRBJ2-2; D perhaps matches TRBD2 (5 bases). Germline loops: CDR1 SGHRS, CDR2 YFSETQ. The CDR3 is 19 residues long. The CDR3 region has the DNA TGCGACAGCGGACTCCGACCAACCGTAGGGCAGGCATACACCGGGGAGCTGTTTTTT. Translating it yields CDSGLRPTVGQAYTGELFF.

This clonotype came up a few times. The V call is TRBV5-1, the J call TRBJ1-1, with a possible D match to TRBD1 (6 bases). V lost 4 bases and J 3 bases, leaving 10 bases between the germline ends. There are 13 residues in the CDR3. Germline lookup yields CDR1 SGHRS and CDR2 YFSETQ. This CDR3 reads CASSVDSYTEAFF. DNA for the CDR3: TGCGCCAGCAGCGTGGACAGTTACACTGAAGCTTTCTTT.

The V call is TRBV5-4, the J call TRBJ1-2; D is perhaps TRBD1 (6 bases). Trimming cost V 4 bases and J 3 bases, with 16 bases left between them. The CDR3 has 15 amino acids. CDR1 and CDR2 from the germline V gene are SGHNT and YYREEE (reference sequence). In nucleotides, the CDR3 is TGTGCCAGCAGCGGGGGGCGCCTTGGGGACTATGGCTACACCTTC. This encodes CASSGGRLGDYGYTF.

The chain recombines TRBV7-2 with TRBJ2-7; D is tentatively TRBD1 or TRBD2 (6 bases each). V was shortened by 1 base and J by 5 bases, with 12 bases between the two germline ends. This CDR3 contains 14 residues. CDR1 and CDR2 (germline): SGHTA, FQGNSA. The CDR3 loop reads CASSLGRGGNEQYV. The CDR3 DNA follows: TGTGCCAGCAGCTTAGGCAGGGGAGGCAACGAGCAGTACGTC.

The gene calls are TRBV5-1 and TRBJ2-5, with 7 bases matching TRBD2. V shed 1 base, J shed 0 bases, and the junction held 6 bases outside the gene matches. CDR1 and CDR2 from the germline V gene are SGHRS and YFSETQ. This CDR3 has 16 residues. CDR3 DNA: TGCGCCAGCAGCTTGATGCTAGCGGAGTACCAAGAGACCCAGTACTTC. Translated, it gives CASSLMLAEYQETQYF.

This clonotype was recorded a few times. The chain couples TRBV20-1 to TRBJ1-2, with 9 bases identical to TRBD1. V was clipped by 0 bases and J by 10 bases; unmatched bases: 6. CDR3 length: 13 amino acids. Germline V gene lookup returns CDR1 DFQATT and CDR2 SNEGSKA (reference sequence). Here the CDR3 DNA reads TGCAGTGCTAGAGACCCTGACAGGGGGAACTACACCTTC. This encodes CSARDPDRGNYTF.

This clonotype was counted a few times. The V call is TRBV2, the J call TRBJ2-3; D might be TRBD1 or TRBD2, each matching 5 bases. Between the trimmed V and J ends, which lost 6 bases and 3 bases, there was a span of 10 bases. This CDR3 spans 13 amino acids. CDR1 is SNHLY and CDR2 is FYNNEI in the germline V gene. CDR3 bases: TGTGCCAGCAGGCAGGGAGAGACAGATACGCAGTATTTT. Encoded protein: CASRQGETDTQYF.

This clonotype appeared a few times. The CDR3 nucleotides are TGTGCCAGCAGCCACCGACCGGGCAGCGGGGAGCTGTTTTTT. Amino acids: CASSHRPGSGELFF. This chain joins TRBV6-2 or TRBV6-3 and TRBJ2-2; unclear D gene. The V and J ends lost 6 bases and 7 bases respectively, with 15 bases between them. From germline, CDR1 is MNHEY and CDR2 SVGEGT. This CDR3 spans 14 amino acids.

The J gene is TRBJ2-5, the V gene TRBV20-1; D unclear. The CDR3 length is 13 residues. Germline assignment: CDR1 DFQATT and CDR2 SNEGSKA (reference sequence). V dropped 1 base and J dropped 1 base, with 7 bases sitting between them. CDR3 protein: CSARAPAQETQYF. CDR3 coding DNA: TGCAGTGCTAGAGCCCCAGCCCAAGAGACCCAGTACTTC.

This clonotype has more than one count but fewer than ten. This chain links TRBV4-1 with TRBJ1-4; unclear D gene. This CDR3 spans 17 amino acids. Trimming pared 0 bases from V and 0 bases from J, leaving 11 bases between. Looked up from germline, CDR1 is MGHRA and CDR2 is YSYEKL. The CDR3 loop is CASSQEGRPATNEKLFF. As DNA, the CDR3 is TGCGCCAGCAGCCAAGAAGGTCGTCCGGCAACTAATGAAAAACTGTTTTTT.

The table lists this clonotype with a few counts. CDR3 sequence: CASTGTQETQYF. As DNA, the CDR3 is TGTGCCAGCACCGGGACCCAAGAGACCCAGTACTTC. The chain is built from TRBV28 and TRBJ2-5; D might be TRBD1 or TRBD2, each matching 5 bases. The CDR3 consists of 12 residues. Trimming shortened V by 7 bases and J by 1 base, and 7 bases separated the two germline ends. Germline V lookup: CDR1 MDHEN, CDR2 SYDVKM.

This clonotype was found many times. The V call is TRBV14, the J call TRBJ1-4, with a weak D call TRBD1 (5 bases). CDR1 SGHDN and CDR2 FVKESK come from the germline V gene. V shed 3 bases and J shed 7 bases, with 12 bases lying between them. The CDR3 contains 14 residues. CDR3 nucleotides: TGTGCCAGCAGCCAGGACACATCGCGTGAAAAACTGTTTTTT. Amino acid sequence: CASSQDTSREKLFF. Combining the CDR3 with reference TRBV14 and TRBJ1-4 gives the whole variable domain EAGVTQFPSHSVIEKGQTVTLRCDPISGHDNLYWYRRVMGKEIKFLLHFVKESKQDESGMPNNRFLAERTGGTYSTLKVQPAELEDSGVYFCASSQDTSREKLFFGSGTQLSVL.

In this sample, this clonotype turned up a few times. The chain uses TRBV7-2 and TRBJ1-3; D call uncertain. The CDR3 contains 15 residues. Germline V gene sequence: CDR1 SGHTA, CDR2 FQGNSA. V was shortened by 0 bases and J by 4 bases, with 10 bases between the two germline ends. CDR3 DNA: TGTGCCAGCAGCTTAGCCCCGAACACGGGAAACACCATATATTTT. The encoded protein is CASSLAPNTGNTIYF. Combining the CDR3 with reference TRBV7-2 and TRBJ1-3 gives the whole variable domain GAGVSQSPSNKVTEKGKDVELRCDPISGHTALYWYRQSLGQGLEFLIYFQGNSAPDKSGLPSDRFSAERTGGSVSTLTIQRTQQEDSAVYLCASSLAPNTGNTIYFGEGSWLTVV.

The chain uses TRBV18 and TRBJ2-7; D not resolved. The CDR3 has 14 residues. V was clipped by 3 bases and J by 6 bases, with 15 bases between them. In germline, CDR1 is KGHSH, CDR2 LQKENI. The CDR3 region is CASSPGSLSREQYV. The CDR3 nucleotides read TGTGCCAGCTCACCCGGCAGCCTTTCACGCGAGCAGTACGTC.

This clonotype has a handful of counts. The chain carries TRBV7-9 and TRBJ1-1; D gene uncertain. The CDR3 totals 13 residues. Per the germline V gene, CDR1 is SEHNR and CDR2 is FQNEAQ (reference sequence). With 1 base removed from V and 3 bases from J, the gap between germline ends came to 6 bases. The CDR3 is CASSLEIHTEAFF. CDR3 DNA sequence: TGTGCCAGCAGCTTAGAGATTCACACTGAAGCTTTCTTT.

The J gene is TRBJ2-3, the V gene TRBV7-8; 8 nucleotides align to TRBD1. Germline values: CDR1 SGHVS, CDR2 FQNEAQ. This CDR3 contains 15 residues. Trimming removed 5 bases from V and 2 bases from J; junction bases left unmatched: 6. DNA of the CDR3: TGTGCCAGCAGCCCCGACAGGGGCTACACAGATACGCAGTATTTT. Translation gives CASSPDRGYTDTQYF.

In this sample, this clonotype turned up a few times. This sequence joins TRBV6-2 or TRBV6-3 and TRBJ2-5; D remains ambiguous. CDR3 length equals 16 residues. V lost 2 bases to trimming and J lost 1 base, with 14 bases between them. CDR1 is MNHEY and CDR2 is SVGEGT in the germline V gene. The CDR3 coding sequence is TGTGCCAGCAGTTACCCCGGAGTCGTCTCCCAAGAGACCCAGTACTTC. Its protein is CASSYPGVVSQETQYF.